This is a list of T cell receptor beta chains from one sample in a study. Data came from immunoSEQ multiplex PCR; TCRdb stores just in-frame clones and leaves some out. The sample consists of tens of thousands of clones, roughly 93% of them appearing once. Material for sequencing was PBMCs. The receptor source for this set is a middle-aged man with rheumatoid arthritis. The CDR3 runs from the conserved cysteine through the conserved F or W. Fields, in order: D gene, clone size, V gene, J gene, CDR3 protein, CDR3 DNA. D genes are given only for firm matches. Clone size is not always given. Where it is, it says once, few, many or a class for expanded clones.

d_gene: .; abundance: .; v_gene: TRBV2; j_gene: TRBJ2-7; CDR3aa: CASSDGYEQYF; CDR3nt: TGTGCCAGCAGTGACGGGTACGAGCAGTACTTC
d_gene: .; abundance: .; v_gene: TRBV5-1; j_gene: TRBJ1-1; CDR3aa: CASSVKGTTNTEAFF; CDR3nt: TGCGCCAGCAGCGTCAAAGGGACGACGAACACTGAAGCTTTCTTT
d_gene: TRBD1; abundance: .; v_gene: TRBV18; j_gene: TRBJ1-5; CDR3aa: CASSQGQGGLTAQHF; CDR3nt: TGTGCCAGCTCACAGGGACAGGGGGGTTTAACAGCCCAGCATTTT
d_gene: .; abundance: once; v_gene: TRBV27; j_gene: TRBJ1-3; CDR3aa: CASSSMSKSNTIYF; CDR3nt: TGTGCCAGCAGTTCGATGAGTAAAAGTAACACCATATATTTT
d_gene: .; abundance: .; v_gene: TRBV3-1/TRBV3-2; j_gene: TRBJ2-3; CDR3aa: CASSQVKVRGDTQYF; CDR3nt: TGTGCCAGCAGCCAAGTAAAAGTACGGGGCGATACGCAGTATTTT
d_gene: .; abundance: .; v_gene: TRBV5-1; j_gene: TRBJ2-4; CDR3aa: CASSPKGQGNIQYF; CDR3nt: TGCGCCAGCAGCCCCAAGGGACAAGGGAACATTCAGTACTTC
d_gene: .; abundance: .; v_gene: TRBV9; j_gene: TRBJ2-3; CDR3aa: CASSSAGGQHTQYF; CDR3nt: TGTGCCAGCAGCTCGGCTGGGGGGCAACATACGCAGTATTTT
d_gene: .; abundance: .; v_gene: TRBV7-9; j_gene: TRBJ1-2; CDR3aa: CASSPYEGGWIYGYTF; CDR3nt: TGTGCCAGCAGCCCTTACGAGGGGGGCTGGATCTATGGCTACACCTTC
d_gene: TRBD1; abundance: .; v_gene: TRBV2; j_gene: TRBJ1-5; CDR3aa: CASRSGTGSNQPQHF; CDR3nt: TGTGCCAGCAGGTCCGGGACAGGGAGCAATCAGCCCCAGCATTTT
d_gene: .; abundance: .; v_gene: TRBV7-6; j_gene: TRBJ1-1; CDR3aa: CASSSLGLLNTEAFF; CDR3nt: TGTGCCAGCAGCTCCCTCGGACTGCTGAACACTGAAGCTTTCTTT
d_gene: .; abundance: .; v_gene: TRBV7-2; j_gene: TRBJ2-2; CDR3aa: CASSLATDSGELFF; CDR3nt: TGTGCCAGCAGCTTAGCGACGGACTCTGGGGAGCTGTTTTTT
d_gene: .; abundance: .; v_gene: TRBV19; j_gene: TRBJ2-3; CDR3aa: CASSARTQDTQYF; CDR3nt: TGTGCCAGTAGTGCTAGAACCCAAGATACGCAGTATTTT
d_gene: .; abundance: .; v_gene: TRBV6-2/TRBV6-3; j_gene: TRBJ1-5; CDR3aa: CASSWGGNQPQHF; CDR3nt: TGTGCCAGCAGTTGGGGCGGCAATCAGCCCCAGCATTTT
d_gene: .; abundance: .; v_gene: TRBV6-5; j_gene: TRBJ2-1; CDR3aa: CASGDGDTIF; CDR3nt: TGTGCCAGCGGCGACGGGGACACAATCTTC
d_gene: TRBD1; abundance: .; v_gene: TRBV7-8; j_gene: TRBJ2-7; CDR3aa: CASSLTGTGAYEQYF; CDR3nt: TGTGCCAGCAGCTTAACCGGGACAGGGGCTTACGAGCAGTACTTC
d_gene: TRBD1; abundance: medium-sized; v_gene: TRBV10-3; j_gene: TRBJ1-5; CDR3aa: CAVRDRELTPQHF; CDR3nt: TGTGCCGTCCGGGACAGGGAACTTACGCCCCAGCATTTT
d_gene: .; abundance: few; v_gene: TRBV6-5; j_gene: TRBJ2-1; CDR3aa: CASRTHTYNEQFF; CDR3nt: TGTGCCAGCAGAACACATACCTACAATGAGCAGTTCTTC
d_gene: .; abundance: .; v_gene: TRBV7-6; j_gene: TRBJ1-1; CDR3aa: CASSLYGAQAFF; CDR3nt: TGTGCCAGCAGCTTATACGGGGCACAAGCTTTCTTT
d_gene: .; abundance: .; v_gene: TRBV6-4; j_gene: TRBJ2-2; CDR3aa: CASSDTRGGELFF; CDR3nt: TGTGCCAGCAGTGACACTAGGGGCGGGGAGCTGTTTTTT
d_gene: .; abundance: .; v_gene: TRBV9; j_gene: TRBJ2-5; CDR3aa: CASSTDRIQETQYF; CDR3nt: TGTGCCAGCAGCACAGACAGAATCCAAGAGACCCAGTACTTC
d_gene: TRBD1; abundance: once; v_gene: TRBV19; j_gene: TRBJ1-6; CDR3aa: CASSKPRDRGNSPLHF; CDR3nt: TGTGCCAGTAGTAAACCCCGGGACAGGGGTAATTCACCCCTCCACTTT
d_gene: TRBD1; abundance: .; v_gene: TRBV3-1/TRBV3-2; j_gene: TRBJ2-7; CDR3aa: CASSPQRGDRGYEQYF; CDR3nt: TGTGCCAGCAGCCCCCAAAGGGGGGACAGGGGCTACGAGCAGTACTTC
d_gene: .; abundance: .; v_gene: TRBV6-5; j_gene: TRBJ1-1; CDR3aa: CASSLRTVMNTEAFF; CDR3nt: TGTGCCAGCAGTCTCCGGACAGTAATGAACACTGAAGCTTTCTTT
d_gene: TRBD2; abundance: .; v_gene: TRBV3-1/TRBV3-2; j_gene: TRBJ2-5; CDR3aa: CASSDGRGGGETQYF; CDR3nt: TGTGCCAGCAGCGATGGGCGGGGGGGCGGAGAGACCCAGTACTTC
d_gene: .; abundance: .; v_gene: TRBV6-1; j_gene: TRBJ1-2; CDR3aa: CASSESYGGAENYGYTF; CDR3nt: TGTGCCAGCAGTGAATCCTACGGGGGGGCAGAAAACTATGGCTACACCTTC
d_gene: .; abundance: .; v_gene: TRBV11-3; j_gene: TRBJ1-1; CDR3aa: CASSGQNTEAFF; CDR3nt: TGTGCCAGCAGCGGACAGAACACTGAAGCTTTCTTT
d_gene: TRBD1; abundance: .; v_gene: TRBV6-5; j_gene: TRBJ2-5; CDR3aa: CASSYETGARETQYF; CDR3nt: TGTGCCAGCAGTTACGAAACAGGGGCGAGAGAGACCCAGTACTTC
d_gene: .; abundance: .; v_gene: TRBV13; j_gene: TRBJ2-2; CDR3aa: CASSPQITGELFF; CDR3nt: TGTGCCAGCAGCCCCCAGATCACCGGGGAGCTGTTTTTT
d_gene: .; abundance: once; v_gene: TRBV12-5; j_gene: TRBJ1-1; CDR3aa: CASGLVPGTEAFF; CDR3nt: TGTGCTAGTGGTTTGGTACCGGGGACTGAAGCTTTCTTT
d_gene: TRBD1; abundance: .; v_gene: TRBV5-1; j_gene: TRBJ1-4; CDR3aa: CASSSQGAREKLFF; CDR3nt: TGCGCCAGCAGCTCACAGGGGGCCCGGGAAAAACTGTTTTTT
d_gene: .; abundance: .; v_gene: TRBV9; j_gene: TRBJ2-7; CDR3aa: CASSVEVAGYEQYF; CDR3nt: TGTGCCAGCAGCGTAGAAGTGGCCGGGTACGAGCAGTACTTC
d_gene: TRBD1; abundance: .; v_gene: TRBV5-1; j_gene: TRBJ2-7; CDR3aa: CASSLEQGNYEQYF; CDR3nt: TGCGCCAGCAGCTTGGAACAGGGGAACTACGAGCAGTACTTC
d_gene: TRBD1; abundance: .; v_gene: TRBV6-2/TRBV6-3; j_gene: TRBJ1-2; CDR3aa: CASSYSLRGPVFDTF; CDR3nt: TGTGCCAGCAGTTACTCGTTGAGGGGGCCAGTTTTCGACACCTTC
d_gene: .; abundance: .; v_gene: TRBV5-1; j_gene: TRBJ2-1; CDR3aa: CASSLGGSSYNEQFF; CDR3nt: TGCGCCAGCAGCTTGGGGGGGAGCTCCTACAATGAGCAGTTCTTC
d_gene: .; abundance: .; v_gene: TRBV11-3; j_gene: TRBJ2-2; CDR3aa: CASSFLGGELFF; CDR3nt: TGTGCCAGCAGCTTCTTAGGGGGGGAGCTGTTTTTT
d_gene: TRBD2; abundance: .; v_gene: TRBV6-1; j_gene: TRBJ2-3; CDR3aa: CASSEGGSQDTQYF; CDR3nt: TGTGCCAGCAGTGAGGGCGGGAGCCAAGATACGCAGTATTTT
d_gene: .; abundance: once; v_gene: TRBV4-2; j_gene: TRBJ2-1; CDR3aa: CASSPQGGSYNEQFF; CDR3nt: TGTGCCAGCAGCCCCCAAGGCGGCTCCTACAATGAGCAGTTCTTC
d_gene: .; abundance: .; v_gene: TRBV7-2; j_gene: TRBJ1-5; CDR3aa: CASSLNVGYQPQHF; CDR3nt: TGTGCCAGCAGCTTAAACGTGGGGTATCAGCCCCAGCATTTT
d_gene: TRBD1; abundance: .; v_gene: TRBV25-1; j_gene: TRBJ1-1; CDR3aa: CASSPGQDEAFF; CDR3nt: TGTGCCAGCAGTCCCGGACAGGATGAAGCTTTCTTT
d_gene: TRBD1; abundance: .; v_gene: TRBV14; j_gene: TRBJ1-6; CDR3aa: CASSLRTGGSSYNSPLHF; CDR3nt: TGTGCCAGCAGCCTTCGGACAGGGGGGAGCTCCTATAATTCACCCCTCCACTTT